This T cell receptor (beta chain) emerged from a study of T-cell reconstitution after alpha-beta-depleted transplantation in children. Construction of the TCRbeta library involved unique molecular identifiers. In TCRdb, the PCR reads were re-called with MiXCR into one record per CDR3 protein. The data show approximately 510,000 distinct CDR3 sequences, around 18% seen once. Between the trimmed V and J ends, which lost 3 bases and 4 bases, there was a span of 15 bases. The CDR3 spans 15 residues. Germline V CDR1 and CDR2: SNHLY, FYNNEI. The receptor's source is a human donor who donated a stem cell graft to a child with acute lymphoblastic leukemia. V gene TRBV2 combines with J gene TRBJ1-1, with D maybe TRBD1 (6 bases). Sequences were derived from PBMCs from the stem cell graft donor, sampled from the stem cell graft. The DNA of the CDR3 is TGTGCCAGCAGTGACCTGACAGGTATCAGCACTGAAGCTTTCTTT. This sequence encodes CASSDLTGISTEAFF.